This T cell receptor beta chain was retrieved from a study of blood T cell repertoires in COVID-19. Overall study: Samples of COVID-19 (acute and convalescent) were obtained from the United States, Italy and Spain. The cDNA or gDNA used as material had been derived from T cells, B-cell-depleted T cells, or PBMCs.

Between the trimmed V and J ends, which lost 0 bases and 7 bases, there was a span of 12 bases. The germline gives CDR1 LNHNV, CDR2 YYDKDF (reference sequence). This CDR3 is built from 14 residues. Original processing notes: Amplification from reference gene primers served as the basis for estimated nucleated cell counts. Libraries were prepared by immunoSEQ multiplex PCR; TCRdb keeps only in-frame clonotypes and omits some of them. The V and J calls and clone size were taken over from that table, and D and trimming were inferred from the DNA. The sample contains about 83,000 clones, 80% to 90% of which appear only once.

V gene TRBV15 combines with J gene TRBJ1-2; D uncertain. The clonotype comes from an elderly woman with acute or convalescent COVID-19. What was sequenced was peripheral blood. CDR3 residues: CATSRETTVGGYTF. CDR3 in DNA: TGTGCCACCAGCAGAGAGACCACAGTCGGTGGCTACACCTTC.